Listed here is a single T cell receptor beta chain. What it binds is not known. This sample is drawn from a study of T cell responses to AZD1222 COVID-19 vaccine. Study conclusions and caveats: Samples come after the peak T cell response, not at day 14. Most donors were white British and more were female, and clonal diversity was possibly underestimated. Among vaccine-associated CD4 TCRs, coverage spanned spike, with dominance at 160-218 and 743-854.

Clones were read by immunoSEQ multiplex PCR, and TCRdb kept only the in-frame ones, dropping some. This table has tens of thousands of clones, approximately 91% appearing once. Second doses that came at about 4 or about 12 weeks were put together. The CDR3 is 14 residues long. Germline CDR1 reads GTSNPN; CDR2 reads SVGIG (reference sequence). V gave up 4 bases and J gave up 1 base; unmatched junction bases: 6. The chain uses TRBV30 and TRBJ1-1, with 7 bases identical to TRBD1. This TCR derives from an adult who received the AZD1222 COVID-19 vaccine. Sequences were derived from peripheral blood, sampled 28 days after the second AZD1222 dose. The CDR3 sequence: CAWISTGPNTEAFF. In DNA, the CDR3 is TGTGCCTGGATCTCGACAGGGCCGAACACTGAAGCTTTCTTT.